A selection of T cell receptor beta chains follows, all from one sample in a study of T cell repertoires in cytomegalovirus infection. Antigen specificity for these receptors is unknown. MiXCR, run by TCRdb on the reads, gives a single entry per CDR3 protein. The sample yields 380,000 or so distinct CDR3 sequences, about 35% seen once. The sequences come from cultured PBMCs, collected from culture after CMV antigen stimulation. The source of these receptors is a human donor in good health (CMV status not recorded). Some clones in this sample may be carry-over from other donors' samples. Each CDR3 is given with its conserved first and last residue. The order of the fields is V gene, clone size, D gene, J gene, CDR3 DNA, CDR3 protein. A D gene is named only where the DNA matches it firmly. Only part of the rows carry a size: once, few, many, or a class if the clone is expanded.

>TRBV7-3|-|TRBD2|TRBJ2-1
TGTGCCAGCAGCCAATCATCGGCTAGCGGCTACAATGAGCAGTTCTTC
CASSQSSASGYNEQFF
>TRBV7-2|many|-|TRBJ2-5
TGTGCCAGCAGCTTCAACCACCAAGAGACCCAGTACTTC
CASSFNHQETQYF
>TRBV19|-|-|TRBJ2-4
TGTGCCAGTAGTGCTCCCCCTCCCCGACCTAGCGAGGTTCAGTACTTC
CASSAPPPRPSEVQYF
>TRBV20-1|-|-|TRBJ2-7
TGCAGTGCCGAGACCCCCGTAGACGAGCAGTACTTC
CSAETPVDEQYF
>TRBV20-1|-|-|TRBJ2-7
TGCAGTGCCGTACCTGGGCACGTTTCGGCGCAGTACTTC
CSAVPGHVSAQYF
>TRBV6-5|-|TRBD1|TRBJ1-1
TGTGCCAGCAGACCCGGACAGGGAGGAACTGAAGCTTTCTTT
CASRPGQGGTEAFF
>TRBV7-2|many|-|TRBJ2-3
TGTGCCAGCAGCTCCATAGCTAGCACAGATACGCAGTATTTT
CASSSIASTDTQYF
>TRBV27|few|TRBD1|TRBJ1-5
TGTGCCAGCAGCAACAGGGGGGCCCTAGGTCATCAGCCCCAGCATTTT
CASSNRGALGHQPQHF
>TRBV7-8|many|-|TRBJ2-1
TGTGCCAGCAGCCAAGACCCGGGTTGGGGTGAGCAGTTCTTC
CASSQDPGWGEQFF
>TRBV28|once|-|TRBJ1-1
TGTGCCAGCAGTCGTCTCCCGTACACTGAAGCTTTCTTT
CASSRLPYTEAFF
>TRBV7-2|few|-|TRBJ2-3
TGTGCCAGCAGCCCAGGGACTTACCCGGATACGCAGTATTTT
CASSPGTYPDTQYF
>TRBV30|-|-|TRBJ2-3
TGTGCCTGGAGTGGGGCGGTCACAGATACGCAGTATTTT
CAWSGAVTDTQYF
>TRBV4-1|-|TRBD1|TRBJ1-2
TGCGCCAGCAGCCACGACAGGGCGGATGGCTACACCTTC
CASSHDRADGYTF
>TRBV7-2|many|TRBD2|TRBJ2-3
TGTGCCAGCAGCTTAGTGATTTTCCTAGCGGGAGTCTCAGATACGCAGTATTTT
CASSLVIFLAGVSDTQYF
>TRBV6-8|-|-|TRBJ1-2
TGTGCCAGCAGTTCCCCCTCCCTAGGCAGAGGCTATGGCTACACCTTC
CASSSPSLGRGYGYTF
>TRBV7-2|-|TRBD1|TRBJ2-6
TGTGCCAGCAGACGGGACAGGGGCTCGAGCGGGGCCAACGTCCGGACTTTC
CASRRDRGSSGANVRTF
>TRBV18|few|-|TRBJ1-1
TGTGCCAGCTCACCATTCGAGGCAGGGGAGGGCACTGAAGCTTTCTTT
CASSPFEAGEGTEAFF
>TRBV7-9|-|-|TRBJ2-3
TGTGCCAGCAGCCCCCTGGGAGCAGACACAGATACGCAGTATTTT
CASSPLGADTDTQYF
>TRBV5-1|few|-|TRBJ2-3
TGCGCCAGCAGCTTGGGCCCCCGTCGGAGCACAGATACGCAGTATTTT
CASSLGPRRSTDTQYF
>TRBV20-1|-|TRBD1|TRBJ1-5
TGCAGTGCTAGAGGACAGGGATACCAGCCCCAGCATTTT
CSARGQGYQPQHF
>TRBV28|-|TRBD1|TRBJ1-2
TGTGCCAGCAGTCCAGGACAGGGCGTTGGAGTGGGCTATGGCTACACCTTC
CASSPGQGVGVGYGYTF
>TRBV4-3|once|-|TRBJ1-3
TGCGCCAGCAGCCAAGATCTTTGGAGGGCGCAGAACTCTGGAAACACCATATATTTT
CASSQDLWRAQNSGNTIYF
>TRBV12-3/TRBV12-4|few|-|TRBJ2-1
TGTGCCAGCAGTTTGTGGCAGGATAATGAGCAGTTCTTC
CASSLWQDNEQFF
>TRBV7-2|few|-|TRBJ2-1
TGTGCCAGCAGCTTAGTTACAGGGAGTAATGAGCAGTTCTTC
CASSLVTGSNEQFF
>TRBV6-5|once|-|TRBJ1-6
TGTGCCAGCAGTTACTCGGTTCTGGGGAGCTCCTATAATTCACCCCTCCACTTT
CASSYSVLGSSYNSPLHF
>TRBV18|-|TRBD2|TRBJ2-1
TGTGCCAGCTCACCCCCCGGCGGGAGGCCAAGTAATGAGCAGTTCTTC
CASSPPGGRPSNEQFF
>TRBV11-3|-|-|TRBJ2-1
TGTGCCAGCAGCTTATGGGGTGGGGCAGCCCGGTTCTTC
CASSLWGGAARFF
>TRBV11-2|few|-|TRBJ1-1
TGTGCCAGCAGTCCTAGAGTCGGGGGGGAAGCTTTCTTT
CASSPRVGGEAFF
>TRBV7-2|-|-|TRBJ1-2
TGTGCCAGCAGCTTAGTCGGGACGGTTAACTATGGCTACACCTTC
CASSLVGTVNYGYTF
>TRBV27|-|-|TRBJ2-2
TGTGCCAGCAGTTTGAGCCGGATGGGGACCGGGGAGCTGTTTTTT
CASSLSRMGTGELFF
>TRBV20-1|few|TRBD1|TRBJ1-3
TGCAGTGCCTCCGACAGGGCTGGAAACACCATATATTTT
CSASDRAGNTIYF
>TRBV2|-|TRBD2|TRBJ2-3
TGTGCCAGCAGCCGCGGACTAGCGCTAATGACAGATACGCAGTATTTT
CASSRGLALMTDTQYF
>TRBV11-2|-|TRBD2|TRBJ2-5
TGTGCCAGCAGCTTAATCGGCGGGAGGACCCAAGAGACCCAGTACTTC
CASSLIGGRTQETQYF
>TRBV7-2|-|TRBD1|TRBJ1-5
TGTGCCAGCAGCCTACGGACAGGCAATCATCAGCCCCAGCATTTT
CASSLRTGNHQPQHF
>TRBV7-9|-|-|TRBJ2-1
TGTGCCAGCAGCTTACCCCCTGGGTTTAGCGAGGCCTACAATGAGCAGTTCTTC
CASSLPPGFSEAYNEQFF
>TRBV29-1|-|-|TRBJ1-5
TGCAGCGTTGCCGGGACGAATCAGCCCCAGCATTTT
CSVAGTNQPQHF
>TRBV6-6|-|-|TRBJ1-1
TGTGCCAGCAGTTACTCGGCGGGGAACACTGAAGCTTTCTTT
CASSYSAGNTEAFF
>TRBV19|once|-|TRBJ2-2
TGTGCCACCCGTCCACTTGACACCGGGGAGCTGTTTTTT
CATRPLDTGELFF
>TRBV11-2|-|-|TRBJ1-2
TGTGCCAGCAGTCGTTACGAGTATGGCTACACCTTC
CASSRYEYGYTF
>TRBV20-1|-|-|TRBJ2-3
TGCAGTGCTTTGAGTCCTGAGGGGCCCACAGATACGCAGTATTTT
CSALSPEGPTDTQYF
>TRBV12-3/TRBV12-4|few|TRBD2|TRBJ2-3
TGTGCCAGCAGTCCCAGGATTAGCGGGAGGGCCGGATCCCATACGCAGTATTTT
CASSPRISGRAGSHTQYF
>TRBV24-1|-|TRBD2|TRBJ2-1
TGTGCCACCAGTGATGGGACTATGGTCGTTAATGAGCAGTTCTTC
CATSDGTMVVNEQFF
>TRBV7-8|many|TRBD2|TRBJ2-1
TGTGCCAGCAACCTAGCGGGAGAGCTTAATGAGCAGTTCTTC
CASNLAGELNEQFF
>TRBV7-2|few|TRBD2|TRBJ2-3
TGTGCCAGCAGCTTAGCCCTGGCGGGAGCAGTGGATACGCAGTATTTT
CASSLALAGAVDTQYF
>TRBV20-1|-|TRBD2|TRBJ2-1
TGCAGTGCTAGTAACGGACTAGCGTTCAATGAGCAGTTCTTC
CSASNGLAFNEQFF
>TRBV7-2|-|-|TRBJ2-1
TGTGCCAGCAGGCCTAGTGTAGGGGCCTACAATGAGCAGTTCTTC
CASRPSVGAYNEQFF
>TRBV5-6|-|-|TRBJ2-3
TGTGCCAGCAGCTTGGATATACGGAGGCTCTCTGCTAGCACAGATACGCAGTATTTT
CASSLDIRRLSASTDTQYF
>TRBV6-8|-|TRBD1|TRBJ1-2
TGTGCCAGCAGTTACTCGCTGGGCAGGGGGAACTATGGCTACACCTTC
CASSYSLGRGNYGYTF